Following are 30 T cell receptor beta chains from one sample sequenced in a study of T cell changes during pregnancy in multiple sclerosis. The table came from immunoSEQ multiplex PCR; TCRdb's copy has only in-frame clones and leaves some out. The sample holds roughly 42,000 clones, 90% to 95% seen once. The source was CD4+ T cells from peripheral blood mononuclear cells, collected after pregnancy. These receptors all stem from a female donor with multiple sclerosis, enrolled in a pregnancy study.

The J gene is TRBJ1-1, the V gene TRBV7-8; 10 bases align to TRBD1. The length of the CDR3 is 16 residues. Germline V gene data show CDR1 as SGHVS and CDR2 as FQNEAQ. Trimming removed 5 bases from V and 0 bases from J; junction bases left unmatched: 6. As DNA, the CDR3 is TGTGCCAGCAGCCGTCGGGACAGGGGCCTGAACACTGAAGCTTTCTTT. Its translation: CASSRRDRGLNTEAFF.

The chain links TRBV6-1 to TRBJ2-7; 10 bases align to TRBD1. Trimming took 10 bases from V and 3 from J; bases not matched to a gene: 12. This CDR3 contains 15 residues. Per germline, CDR1 MNHNS and CDR2 SASEGT. The CDR3 here is CATQGRDRGHYEQYF. The CDR3 DNA reads as TGTGCCACCCAGGGCCGGGACAGGGGCCACTACGAGCAGTACTTC.

This sequence joins TRBV18 and TRBJ1-1; maybe TRBD1 (6 bases). CDR3 length: 15 amino acids. CDR1 and CDR2 (germline): KGHSH, LQKENI. Trimming removed 1 base at V and 1 base at J, with 10 bases between. The CDR3 DNA reads TGTGCCAGCTCACCACTCGGACAGAGGAACACTGAAGCTTTCTTT. Protein product: CASSPLGQRNTEAFF.

The chain is built from TRBV11-3 and TRBJ1-3, with unresolved D. The CDR3 extends over 16 amino acids. The germline V and J ends were trimmed by 0 bases and 0 bases, with 9 bases remaining between them. In germline, CDR1 is SGHNT, CDR2 YENEEA. The CDR3 loop is CASSLDRAVSGNTIYF. CDR3 nucleotide sequence: TGTGCCAGCAGCTTAGATCGAGCCGTCTCTGGAAACACCATATATTTT.

V is TRBV5-1 and J is TRBJ2-7; TRBD2 aligns across 11 bases. CDR1 is SGHRS, CDR2 YFSETQ, per germline. V was clipped by 3 bases and J by 7 bases; unmatched bases: 9. This CDR3 comprises 15 residues. CDR3 sequence: CASSSLAGGSEEQYF. The CDR3 nucleotides read TGCGCCAGCAGCTCCCTAGCGGGGGGTTCGGAAGAGCAGTACTTC.

This rearrangement joins TRBV4-1 to TRBJ2-4; TRBD2 matches at 12 bases. Germline CDR1 and CDR2: MGHRA and YSYEKL. The CDR3 contains 17 residues. Trimming removed 5 bases from V and 1 base from J; junction bases left unmatched: 6. The CDR3 DNA reads as TGCGCCAGCAGCGAAGTAACTAGCGGGGGGGCCAAAAACATTCAGTACTTC. This gives the protein CASSEVTSGGAKNIQYF.

This clone occurred a few times. This chain joins TRBV30 and TRBJ1-4; D is ambiguous. This CDR3 has 15 residues. The V and J ends lost 1 base and 0 bases respectively, with 9 bases between them. The germline gives CDR1 GTSNPN, CDR2 SVGIG (reference sequence). In DNA form, the CDR3 reads TGTGCCTGGAGTGGCCATAGTGCAACTAATGAAAAACTGTTTTTT. It codes for CAWSGHSATNEKLFF.

This rearrangement joins TRBV5-6 to TRBJ2-1; D is ambiguous. The CDR3 length is 13 residues. CDR1 SGHDT and CDR2 YYEEEE come from the germline V gene. Trimming took 0 bases from V and 7 from J, leaving 8 bases between them. CDR3 DNA sequence: TGTGCCAGCAGCTTGGGTCACTTTAATGAGCAGTTCTTC. Translated: CASSLGHFNEQFF.

This clone was counted a single time. The chain has TRBV5-1 and TRBJ2-3, with D tentatively TRBD1 (6 bases). V lost 4 bases and J lost 3, with 15 bases in between. Germline CDR1 is SGHRS and CDR2 is YFSETQ. The CDR3 has 15 amino acids. Here the CDR3 reads CASSLRGVETDTQYF. The CDR3 nucleotides are TGCGCCAGCAGCCTCAGGGGTGTTGAGACAGATACGCAGTATTTT.

V gene TRBV27 combines with J gene TRBJ2-1; 8 bases are shared with TRBD2. This CDR3 contains 17 residues. V shed 7 bases and J 5 bases; nucleotides not matched to a gene: 16. The germline V gene encodes CDR1 MNHEY and CDR2 SMNVEV (reference sequence). The CDR3 reads CASTLLGPGLDHNEQFF. The DNA of the CDR3 is TGTGCCAGCACCCTCCTCGGCCCGGGACTAGACCACAATGAGCAGTTCTTC.

The J gene is TRBJ1-4, the V gene TRBV5-6, with 7 bases that match TRBD1. Germline V gene sequence: CDR1 SGHDT, CDR2 YYEEEE. J lost 7 bases, V lost 4 bases, and 4 bases had no gene match. The CDR3 runs 13 residues. CDR3 sequence: CASSTDRVEKLFF. The CDR3 DNA follows: TGTGCCAGCAGCACCGACAGGGTTGAAAAACTGTTTTTT.

This chain connects TRBV7-2 to TRBJ1-2, with 7 bases matching TRBD1. V was pared by 2 bases and J by 4 bases, with 13 bases of the junction left unmatched. The CDR3 spans 17 residues. Germline V CDR1 and CDR2: SGHTA, FQGNSA. As DNA, the CDR3 is TGTGCCAGCAGCTTAATGCAGGGGGGAAAGGGGCGCTATGGCTACACCTTC. Translation: CASSLMQGGKGRYGYTF. The whole variable domain, remainder taken from reference TRBV7-2 and TRBJ1-2, is GAGVSQSPSNKVTEKGKDVELRCDPISGHTALYWYRQSLGQGLEFLIYFQGNSAPDKSGLPSDRFSAERTGGSVSTLTIQRTQQEDSAVYLCASSLMQGGKGRYGYTFGSGTRLTVV.

The chain is built from TRBV9 and TRBJ1-4; 9 bases agree with TRBD1. Losses at the gene ends were 0 bases for V and 8 bases for J; bases not matched to a gene: 14. Germline V gives CDR1 SGDLS, CDR2 YYNGEE. This CDR3 contains 18 residues. The CDR3 DNA follows: TGTGCCAGCAGCGTAGTAGGACAGGGGAGGGTTTTGGGGGAAAAACTGTTTTTT. The encoded protein is CASSVVGQGRVLGEKLFF.

The chain links TRBV29-1 to TRBJ1-1, with D tentatively TRBD1 (5 bases). Germline V gene sequence: CDR1 SQVTM, CDR2 ANQGSEA. Trimming took 6 bases from V and 3 from J, leaving 14 bases between them. The CDR3 runs 13 residues. The CDR3 DNA sequence: TGCAGCGTCCAAAAAGGGGTGGACACTGAAGCTTTCTTT. Its translation is CSVQKGVDTEAFF.

V is TRBV14 and J is TRBJ2-4; D gene ambiguous. Germline V gene sequence: CDR1 SGHDN, CDR2 FVKESK. The CDR3 totals 13 residues. The germline V and J ends were trimmed by 5 bases and 1 base, with 6 bases remaining between them. CDR3 sequence (DNA): TGTGCCAGCAGCTTCGGGGCCAAAAACATTCAGTACTTC. It encodes CASSFGAKNIQYF.

This chain joins TRBV5-1 and TRBJ1-2; 7 bases fit TRBD1. Trimming at V came to 5 bases and at J to 7 bases, leaving 14 bases not matched to a gene. CDR1 and CDR2 from the germline V gene are SGHRS and YFSETQ. CDR3 length: 15 amino acids. DNA for the CDR3: TGCGCCAGCAGACTTAATACAGGGGAGAGTGGTGGCTACACCTTC. It encodes CASRLNTGESGGYTF. The full variable domain, in which reference TRBV5-1 and TRBJ1-2 provide the parts outside the CDR3, is KAGVTQTPRYLIKTRGQQVTLSCSPISGHRSVSWYQQTPGQGLQFLFEYFSETQRNKGNFPGRFSGRQFSNSRSEMNVSTLELGDSALYLCASRLNTGESGGYTFGSGTRLTVV.

The chain has TRBV15 and TRBJ1-3; 8 nucleotides line up with TRBD1. Looked up from germline, CDR1 is LNHNV and CDR2 is YYDKDF (reference sequence). Losses at the gene ends were 3 bases for V and 4 bases for J; bases not matched to a gene: 8. The CDR3 spans 16 residues. The CDR3 loop reads CATSRGGQGGGNTIYF. The CDR3 region has the DNA TGTGCCACCAGCAGGGGAGGACAGGGCGGAGGAAACACCATATATTTT. Full variable domain (remainder filled in from reference TRBV15 and TRBJ1-3): DAMVIQNPRYQVTQFGKPVTLSCSQTLNHNVMYWYQQKSSQAPKLLFHYYDKDFNNEADTPDNFQSRRPNTSFCFLDIRSPGLGDTAMYLCATSRGGQGGGNTIYFGEGSWLTVV.

The genes are TRBV6-5 and TRBJ1-6; tentative D call: TRBD1 (5 bases). Germline CDR1 and CDR2: MNHEY and SVGAGI. The CDR3 is 15 amino acids. The V end lost 6 bases, the J end lost 9 bases, and 18 bases lay between the germline ends. This chain's CDR3 is CASRGLRGGVSPLHF. The CDR3 region has the DNA TGTGCCAGCAGGGGCCTCCGGGGGGGGGTTTCACCCCTCCACTTT.

Here the CDR3 DNA reads TGTGCCAGTAGTATTTCCTACAGGGAGGGGACCGGGGAGCTGTTTTTT. It yields the protein CASSISYREGTGELFF. The rearrangement uses TRBV19 and TRBJ2-2; TRBD2 is a possible D gene (7 bases). Trimming stripped 3 bases from V and 5 bases from J, with 16 bases between. The CDR3 runs 16 residues. Per germline, CDR1 LNHDA and CDR2 SQIVND (reference sequence).

This clone was detected once. The chain uses TRBV25-1 and TRBJ1-5; no firm D call. V was clipped by 7 bases and J by 0 bases, with 16 bases between them. Germline V gives CDR1 MGHDK, CDR2 SYGVNS. This CDR3 is built from 16 residues. The CDR3 spells CASTQARRDSNQPQHF. The CDR3 coding sequence is TGTGCCAGCACCCAAGCCCGACGGGATAGCAATCAGCCCCAGCATTTT.

The V call is TRBV19, the J call TRBJ1-2; a possible D gene is TRBD1 (5 bases). V was cut by 5 bases and J by 5 bases, with 24 bases left in between. From germline, CDR1 is LNHDA and CDR2 SQIVND (reference sequence). This CDR3 contains 17 residues. For the CDR3, the DNA is TGTGCCAGTAGTCACCTTCCCTCGGGAGGGACGGTTTATGGCTACACCTTC. Protein sequence: CASSHLPSGGTVYGYTF. The complete variable domain, with remaining parts taken from reference TRBV19 and TRBJ1-2, reads DGGITQSPKYLFRKEGQNVTLSCEQNLNHDAMYWYRQDPGQGLRLIYYSQIVNDFQKGDIAEGYSVSREKKESFPLTVTSAQKNPTAFYLCASSHLPSGGTVYGYTFGSGTRLTVV.

The chain carries TRBV18 and TRBJ2-5; 8 bases match TRBD2. The germline V gene encodes CDR1 KGHSH and CDR2 LQKENI. J was trimmed by 2 bases and V by 6 bases; bases with no gene match: 2. The CDR3 totals 13 residues. This CDR3 reads CASSGGVQETQYF. In DNA form, the CDR3 reads TGTGCCAGCTCCGGGGGGGTTCAAGAGACCCAGTACTTC. The complete variable domain, with remaining parts taken from reference TRBV18 and TRBJ2-5, reads NAGVMQNPRHLVRRRGQEARLRCSPMKGHSHVYWYRQLPEEGLKFMVYLQKENIIDESGMPKERFSAEFPKEGPSILRIQQVVRGDSAAYFCASSGGVQETQYFGPGTRLLVL.

This chain joins TRBV25-1 and TRBJ1-2; D gene unclear. Deletions cut 6 bases from V and 4 bases from J, with 9 bases between. CDR1 is MGHDK, CDR2 SYGVNS, per germline. CDR3 length equals 12 residues. The CDR3 DNA reads TGTGCCAGCAGGGACTACGGCTATGGCTACACCTTC. Protein sequence: CASRDYGYGYTF.

This chain joins TRBV19 and TRBJ2-1, with D hard to call. The CDR3 sequence is 14 residues long. Trimming took 9 bases from V and 0 from J, leaving 12 bases between them. Germline assignment: CDR1 LNHDA and CDR2 SQIVND (reference sequence). The CDR3 DNA is TGTGCCAGGGCCGCGGCCAGCTCCTACAATGAGCAGTTCTTC. Amino acid sequence: CARAAASSYNEQFF.

The chain joins TRBV19 to TRBJ2-5; TRBD1 might be the D (5 bases). CDR3 length: 14 residues. Trimming pared 4 bases from V and 5 bases from J, leaving 14 bases between. Per germline, CDR1 LNHDA and CDR2 SQIVND (reference sequence). The CDR3 region has the DNA TGTGCCAGTAGTACCCCAGGGCGGATGGAGACCCAGTACTTC. Its translation is CASSTPGRMETQYF.

The CDR3 here is CASSLAGGGTQETQYF. For the CDR3, the DNA is TGCGCCAGCAGCTTGGCCGGCGGGGGTACCCAAGAGACCCAGTACTTC. V usage is TRBV5-1 and J usage is TRBJ2-5; TRBD2 matches 7 bases. Germline CDR1 reads SGHRS; CDR2 reads YFSETQ. CDR3 length: 16 amino acids. V gave up 0 bases and J gave up 1 base; unmatched junction bases: 6.

The CDR3 region is CASSYSFRAGYEQYF. The CDR3 coding sequence is TGTGCCAGCAGTTACTCGTTCCGAGCGGGGTACGAGCAGTACTTC. The J gene is TRBJ2-7, the V gene TRBV6-6; TRBD2 agrees at 7 bases. Germline CDR1 and CDR2: MNHNY and SVGAGI (reference sequence). V was clipped by 0 bases and J by 4 bases; unmatched bases: 6. The CDR3 is 15 residues long.

The chain links TRBV19 to TRBJ1-2; 8 bases align to TRBD1. V trimming: 4 bases; J trimming: 3 bases; junction bases outside the gene matches: 7. Germline loops: CDR1 LNHDA, CDR2 SQIVND (reference sequence). The CDR3 is made up of 15 amino acids. For the CDR3, the DNA is TGTGCCAGTAGTAAGATTCCAGGGGGCGACTATGGCTACACCTTC. It yields the protein CASSKIPGGDYGYTF.

This chain uses TRBV15 with TRBJ1-2; 8 bases fit TRBD1. CDR1 is LNHNV, CDR2 YYDKDF, per germline (reference sequence). V trimming: 1 base; J trimming: 4 bases; junction bases outside the gene matches: 5. This CDR3 is 15 amino acids long. The DNA for the CDR3 is TGTGCCACCAGCAGAGTACGTACAGGGGGCTATGGCTACACCTTC. The encoded protein is CATSRVRTGGYGYTF.

The chain carries TRBV19 and TRBJ1-2; 9 bases match TRBD1. The CDR3 is 14 amino acids. Germline lookup yields CDR1 LNHDA and CDR2 SQIVND (reference sequence). With V trimmed by 7 bases and J by 6 bases, 9 bases remained unmatched. The DNA for the CDR3 is TGTGCCAGTACCAATGAGGGACAGGGAGATGGCTACACCTTC. This sequence encodes CASTNEGQGDGYTF.